This T cell receptor beta chain originates from a study of cytomegalovirus exposure and HLA in healthy donors. The CDR3 has 14 residues. V shed 1 base and J 5 bases; nucleotides not matched to a gene: 2. Germline V gene data show CDR1 as SGHVS and CDR2 as FQNEAQ. General study points: From TCR beta sequences, most subjects' HLA-A and HLA-B alleles were reportedly predicted accurately. When analyzed later, a missense DCLRE1C variant was found to be linked to TCR beta V- and J-gene trimming.

The PCR was carried out with 60 Vbeta primers and 13 Jbeta primers. Sequenced by immunoSEQ multiplex PCR; TCRdb stores in-frame clones only, minus some. The data show approximately 75,000 clones, about 79% seen once. Donors in the study were healthy people who gave bone marrow. This clone was counted between two and nine times. The antigen is not known. This TCR came from a man aged 70 or older in good health and CMV-seropositive. Material for sequencing was PBMCs. The chain links TRBV7-8 to TRBJ2-1, with 7 bases aligning to TRBD2. The CDR3 reads CASSLGGGNNEQFF. The CDR3 DNA is TGTGCCAGCAGCTTAGGGGGAGGGAACAATGAGCAGTTCTTC.